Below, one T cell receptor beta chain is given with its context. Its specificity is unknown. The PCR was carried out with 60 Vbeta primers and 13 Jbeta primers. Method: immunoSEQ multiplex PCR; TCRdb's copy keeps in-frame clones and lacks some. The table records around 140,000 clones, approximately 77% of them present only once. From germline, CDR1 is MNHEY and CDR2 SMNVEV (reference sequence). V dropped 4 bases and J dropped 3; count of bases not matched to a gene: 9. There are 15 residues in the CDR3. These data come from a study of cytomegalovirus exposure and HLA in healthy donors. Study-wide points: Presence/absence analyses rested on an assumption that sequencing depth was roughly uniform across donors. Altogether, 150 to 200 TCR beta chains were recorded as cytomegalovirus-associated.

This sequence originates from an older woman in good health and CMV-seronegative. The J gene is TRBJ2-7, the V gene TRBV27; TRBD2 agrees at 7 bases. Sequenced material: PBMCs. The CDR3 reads CASSSATSANYEQYF. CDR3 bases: TGTGCCAGCAGTTCCGCAACTAGCGCCAACTACGAGCAGTACTTC.